This TCR beta chain comes out of a study of T cells after yellow fever vaccination. Findings and caveats of the study: Once the booster was given, most primary-vaccination clones reappeared, at approximately 97% for CD4 and 85% to 90% for CD8. The secondary response peaked faster, at day 5 versus 15, but was weaker. The study noted that FACS-sorted repertoires could contain abundant clonotypes contaminating from the bulk population.

J gave up 6 bases and V 6 bases, and 7 bases lay outside the gene matches. The germline V gene encodes CDR1 SGHAT and CDR2 FQNNGV. The CDR3 length is 13 residues. This clonotype turned up a few times. Its antigen is unidentified. TCRdb re-derived calls from the 5' RACE reads in MiXCR, one entry per CDR3 protein. The sample contains 180,000 or so distinct CDR3 sequences, approximately 10% of which appear only once. The gene calls are TRBV11-2 and TRBJ2-7; 8 bases are a match to TRBD2. The clonotype originates from a man between 18 and 35 years old who received the YFV17D yellow fever vaccine. This specimen was CD8+ T cells sorted from PBMCs, taken 15 days after the yellow fever booster vaccination. CDR3 sequence: CASRDGGAVEQYF. CDR3 nucleotides: TGTGCCAGCAGGGACGGGGGGGCGGTCGAGCAGTACTTC.